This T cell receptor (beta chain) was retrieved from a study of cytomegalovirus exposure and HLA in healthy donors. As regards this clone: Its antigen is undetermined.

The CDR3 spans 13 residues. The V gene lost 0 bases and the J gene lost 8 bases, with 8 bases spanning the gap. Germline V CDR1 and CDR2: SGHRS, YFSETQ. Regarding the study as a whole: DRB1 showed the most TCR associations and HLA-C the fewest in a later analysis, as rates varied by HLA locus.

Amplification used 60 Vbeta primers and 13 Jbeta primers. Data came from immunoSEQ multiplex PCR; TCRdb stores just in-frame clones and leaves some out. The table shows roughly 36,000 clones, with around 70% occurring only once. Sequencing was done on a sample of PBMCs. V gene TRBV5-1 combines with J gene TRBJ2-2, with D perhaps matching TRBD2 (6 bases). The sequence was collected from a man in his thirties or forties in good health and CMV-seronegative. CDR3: CASSLEGGGELFF. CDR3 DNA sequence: TGCGCCAGCAGCTTGGAGGGAGGTGGGGAGCTGTTTTTT.